This TCR beta chain was captured in a study of T cells expressing NK-cell markers. Study observations and caveats: NKG2C+ dominant clonotype frequencies in over 5 donors were about 1.0-7.5% of CD8+ T cells.

Remarks on this clonotype: Antigen specificity is unknown.

cDNA encoding TCR beta was synthesized via 5'RACE template switching incorporating UMIs. TCRdb re-called the 5' RACE reads; every CDR3 protein appears as one record, without DNA. The sample table includes about 380,000 distinct CDR3 sequences. Germline assignment: CDR1 SEHNR and CDR2 FQNEAQ (reference sequence). The length of the CDR3 is 14 residues. The clonotype was recovered from a man between 18 and 69 years old in good health. The chain uses TRBV7-9 and TRBJ1-2; the D gene TCRdb calls, TRBD1, cannot be checked with no DNA. The sequenced material came from blood T cells: a sorted CD56 or NKG2C T cell subset, CD4+ or CD8+ T cells, or bulk PBMC T cells (not recorded which). The CDR3 spells CASSLGGTGNGYTF.